This T cell receptor (beta chain) appears in the sequencing data of a study of blood T cell repertoires in COVID-19. Some clones are missing from TCRdb's copy, which holds only in-frame ones; the method was immunoSEQ multiplex PCR. This table holds about 380,000 clones, 85% found once. The germline gives CDR1 MNHEY, CDR2 SVGAGI. The V and J ends lost 6 bases and 5 bases respectively, with 10 bases between them. The CDR3 totals 12 residues. The gene calls are TRBV6-5 and TRBJ1-2; a weak D match, TRBD1 (5 bases). The source of this sequence is a woman aged 18-30 years with acute or convalescent COVID-19. The sample was peripheral blood. The CDR3 DNA follows: TGTGCCAGCAGGACTCCAGGGTATGGCTACACCTTC. It is translated as CASRTPGYGYTF.